The source of this TCR beta chain is a study of cytomegalovirus exposure and HLA in healthy donors. Germline CDR1 SGHRS, CDR2 YFSETQ. Trimming stripped 4 bases from V and 5 bases from J, with 19 bases between. The length of the CDR3 is 16 residues. PCR involved 60 Vbeta and 13 Jbeta primers. In the original workflow: A later analysis counted around 80 million unique TCR beta chains, around 10 million shared. The data were produced by immunoSEQ multiplex PCR, yet TCRdb's version contains in-frame clones alone and is incomplete. From that table come the V and J calls and clone size; the DNA was used to work out D and trimming. The sample yields fewer than 350,000 clones, 70% to 90% seen once. Points on this clone: Its matching antigen is unknown.

Study observations and caveats: The majority of TCR sequences were rare, yet some public TCRs appeared in many donors. According to a later analysis, most TCR beta chains associated with CMV appeared HLA-restricted.

The J gene is TRBJ2-1, the V gene TRBV5-1, with a possible D match to TRBD2 (5 bases). The receptor was derived from a woman between 18 and 30 years old in good health and CMV-seronegative. The sequenced sample consisted of PBMCs. The CDR3 loop reads CASSPEVKGYDNEQFF. The CDR3 DNA reads as TGCGCCAGCAGCCCGGAGGTGAAAGGATACGACAATGAGCAGTTCTTC.